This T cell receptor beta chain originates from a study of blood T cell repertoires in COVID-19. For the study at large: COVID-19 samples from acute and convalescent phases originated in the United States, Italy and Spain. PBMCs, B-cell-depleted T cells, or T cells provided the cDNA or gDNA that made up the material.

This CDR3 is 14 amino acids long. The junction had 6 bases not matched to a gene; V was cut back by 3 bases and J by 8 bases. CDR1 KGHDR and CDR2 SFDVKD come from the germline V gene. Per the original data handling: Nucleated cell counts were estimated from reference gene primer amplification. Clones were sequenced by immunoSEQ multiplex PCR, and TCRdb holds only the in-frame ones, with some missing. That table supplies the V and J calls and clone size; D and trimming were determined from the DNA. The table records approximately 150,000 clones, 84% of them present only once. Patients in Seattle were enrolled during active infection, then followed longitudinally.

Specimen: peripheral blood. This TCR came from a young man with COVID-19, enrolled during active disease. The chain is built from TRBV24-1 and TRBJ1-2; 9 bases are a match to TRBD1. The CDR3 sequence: CATSDPGQGLGYTF. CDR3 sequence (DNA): TGTGCCACCAGTGATCCAGGACAGGGGTTAGGCTACACCTTC.